A selection of T cell receptor beta chains follows, all from one sample in a study of tumor and adjacent non-tumor tissue in lung cancer. TCRdb recomputed calls from the multiplex PCR reads with MiXCR, one row per CDR3 protein. The sample carries about 110,000 distinct CDR3 sequences, roughly 84% recorded once. The material sequenced was lung tumor tissue. Receptor source: a man between 70 and 80 years old with non-small cell lung cancer. Each CDR3 is given with its conserved first and last residue. D genes are given only for firm matches. A clone size is listed for some rows: how often the clone was seen (once, few, many), or a class if it is expanded.

TRBV4-1,NA,TRBJ2-1,NA,TGCGCCAGCAGCCAGGTGGGTAATGGGCAGTTCTTC,CASSQVGNGQFF
TRBV6-5,NA,TRBJ2-7,NA,TGTGCCAGCAGTCGGGGGTTGCAGAACCACGAGCAGCACTTC,CASSRGLQNHEQHF
TRBV28,TRBD1,TRBJ1-2,NA,TGTGTCAGCAGTTTAGCAGGGATAGGGGGCGTAGAGAGGGGCTACACATTC,CVSSLAGIGGVERGYTF
TRBV4-2,NA,TRBJ2-3,NA,TGTGCCAGTTCGAAAGGGGGTGTGAGACATACGCAGTATTTT,CASSKGGVRHTQYF
TRBV4-3,TRBD2,TRBJ2-1,NA,TGCGCCAACAGCCAAGACCTAGCGGGAGCTGAGTACAATGAGCAGTTCTTC,CANSQDLAGAEYNEQFF
TRBV11-2,NA,TRBJ2-2,NA,TGTGTCAGCAGCTTAGTGGGCACAGGGGTTGCCGGGGACTTGTTTTTT,CVSSLVGTGVAGDLFF
TRBV7-9,NA,TRBJ1-3,NA,TGTGCCAACAGCCCCTCGGGGAGAACTGGAAACACCATATATTTT,CANSPSGRTGNTIYF
TRBV11-2,NA,TRBJ1-1,NA,TGTACCAGCAACTTAGGGACAACCGATAAGCCTTTCTTT,CTSNLGTTDKPFF
TRBV29-1,NA,TRBJ1-2,NA,TGCAGCGTTGTTCCTTATCGATCCTCGGGAGAAGATGGCTACAGCTTC,CSVVPYRSSGEDGYSF
TRBV10-3,NA,TRBJ2-7,NA,TGTGCCTTCAGTGGTGCAGGGAACCCCTTCGAGCAGTACTTC,CAFSGAGNPFEQYF
TRBV12-3/TRBV12-4,NA,TRBJ1-1,NA,TGTGCCAGCAGTTTTCGGGACACACGGAAAGTTTTATTT,CASSFRDTRKVLF
TRBV4-2,TRBD1,TRBJ1-5,few,TGTGCCAGCAGCCAAGACCCGGGGGACAGCTATAACAATCAGCCCCAGCATTTT,CASSQDPGDSYNNQPQHF
TRBV2,NA,TRBJ2-7,NA,TGTGCCGGCACCCCCGTGGACAAAGACGAGCAGTACTTC,CAGTPVDKDEQYF
TRBV6-6,NA,TRBJ2-4,NA,TGTGTCAGTAGTGGCGAGCAGGGGTTCGCCAAAAACATTCAGCACTTC,CVSSGEQGFAKNIQHF
TRBV12-3/TRBV12-4,NA,TRBJ1-2,medium-sized,TGTGCCAGCAGTTATGGGTTCTATGGCTACACCTTC,CASSYGFYGYTF